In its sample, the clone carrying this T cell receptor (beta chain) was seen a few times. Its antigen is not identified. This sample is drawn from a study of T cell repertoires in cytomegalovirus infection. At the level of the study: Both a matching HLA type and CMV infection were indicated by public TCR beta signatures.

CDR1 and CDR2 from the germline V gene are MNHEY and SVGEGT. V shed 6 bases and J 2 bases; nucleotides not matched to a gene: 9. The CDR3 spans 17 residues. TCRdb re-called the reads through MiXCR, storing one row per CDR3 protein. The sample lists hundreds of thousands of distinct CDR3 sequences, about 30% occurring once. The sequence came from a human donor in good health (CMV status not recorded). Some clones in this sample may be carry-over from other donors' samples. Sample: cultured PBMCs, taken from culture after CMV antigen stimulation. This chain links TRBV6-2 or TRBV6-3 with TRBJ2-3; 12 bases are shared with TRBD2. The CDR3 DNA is TGTGCCAGCAGGGAAATGACTAGCGGGAGCTCCACAGATACGCAGTATTTT. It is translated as CASREMTSGSSTDTQYF.